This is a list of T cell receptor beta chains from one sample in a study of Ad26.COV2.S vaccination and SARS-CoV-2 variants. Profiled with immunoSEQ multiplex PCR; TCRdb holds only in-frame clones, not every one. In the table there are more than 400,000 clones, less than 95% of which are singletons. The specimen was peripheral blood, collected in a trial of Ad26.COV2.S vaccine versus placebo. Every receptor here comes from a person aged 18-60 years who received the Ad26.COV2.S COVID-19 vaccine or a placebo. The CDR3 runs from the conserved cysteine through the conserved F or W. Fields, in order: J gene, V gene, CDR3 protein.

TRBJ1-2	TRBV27	CASSLWSGPNYGYTF
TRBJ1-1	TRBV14	CASSQEKGYMNTEAFF
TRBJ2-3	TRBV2	CASSGGASTDTQYF
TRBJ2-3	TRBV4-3	CASSQDSGRARDTQYF
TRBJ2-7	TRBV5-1	CASSKAGTSGSEQYF
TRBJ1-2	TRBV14	CASSQLQKSGYTF
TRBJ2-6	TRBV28	CASSFPNTGANVLTF
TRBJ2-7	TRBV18	CASSPPSGLVNYEQYF
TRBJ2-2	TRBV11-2	CASSLDVWQASGTGELFF
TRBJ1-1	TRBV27	CASSFLFRTEAFF
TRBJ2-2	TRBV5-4	CASSLGTSGRNTGELFF
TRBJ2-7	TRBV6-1	CASSEWAGGTYEQYF
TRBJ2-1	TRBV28	CASSIRRDEQFF
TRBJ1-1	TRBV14	CASSQGGRGAFF
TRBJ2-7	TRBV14	CASSQDVASGSGRYEQYF
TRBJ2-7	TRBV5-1	CASSLAGQGAYEQYF
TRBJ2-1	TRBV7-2	CASSLAPGSHNEQFF
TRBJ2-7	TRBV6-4	CASSREHSYEQYF
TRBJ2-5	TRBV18	CASSPLRREQETQYF
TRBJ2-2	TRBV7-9	CASSQQRVGELFF
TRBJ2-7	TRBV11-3	CASSLGIQLGGSYEQYF
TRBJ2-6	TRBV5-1	CASSHPGQGGRSGANVLTF
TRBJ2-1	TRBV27	CASSIGPFNEQFF
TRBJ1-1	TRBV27	CASSPRGRGNTEAFF
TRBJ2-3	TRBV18	CASSPPDNRHTDTQYF
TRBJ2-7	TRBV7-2	CASSLGRGRTYEQYF
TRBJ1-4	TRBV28	CASSFARGQNNEKLFF
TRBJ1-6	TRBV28	CASSGGTGDSPLHF
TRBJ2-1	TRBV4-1	CASSPTIIYNEQFF
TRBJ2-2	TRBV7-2	CASSFRQGSTGELFF